The source of this T cell receptor (beta chain) is a study of shared clonotypes between healthy human individuals. As for the study in general: CD4 naive cells filled three plates per donor, CD4 memory three, CD8 naive two and CD8 memory one.

The CDR3 runs 15 residues. J gave up 1 base and V 7 bases, and 5 bases lay outside the gene matches. The germline V gene encodes CDR1 SNHLY and CDR2 FYNNEI. When replicate PCRs were run on sorted subsets, they used 200 to 250 ng DNA, about 30,000 T cell genomes. Repertoires were generated with immunoSEQ multiplex PCR, while TCRdb's copy carries only in-frame clones and drops some. In the table there are 2,500,000 or so clones, 92% of which are singletons. The origin of this receptor is a man between 18 and 35 years old in good health. Some clones in this sample may be carry-over from other donors' samples. The chain recombines TRBV2 with TRBJ2-2; TRBD2 agrees at 8 bases. The specimen sequenced was naive CD4+ T cells from PBMCs. Subset specified: CD45RA+ positively selected. CDR3 protein: CASTRGVWNTGELFF. CDR3 in DNA: TGTGCCAGCACGCGGGGGGTATGGAACACCGGGGAGCTGTTTTTT. Full variable domain (missing parts from reference TRBV2 and TRBJ2-2): EPEVTQTPSHQVTQMGQEVILRCVPISNHLYFYWYRQILGQKVEFLVSFYNNEISEKSEIFDDQFSVERPDGSNFTLKIRSTKLEDSAMYFCASTRGVWNTGELFFGEGSRLTVL.